Presented here are 20 T cell receptor beta chains from one specimen sequenced in a study of blood T cell repertoires in COVID-19. Sequencing was performed with immunoSEQ multiplex PCR; in TCRdb, only in-frame clones are kept and a portion is missing. The sample carries a few hundred thousand clones, 80% to 90% recorded once. The sequenced sample consisted of PBMCs or T cells enriched from blood (not recorded which). The receptors were sampled from a woman aged 45-65 years who had recovered from COVID-19.

This sequence joins TRBV28 and TRBJ2-7; D possibly corresponds to TRBD2 (6 bases). Looked up from germline, CDR1 is MDHEN and CDR2 is SYDVKM. Trimming cost V 7 bases and J 3 bases, with 16 bases left between them. The CDR3 is made up of 14 amino acids. The DNA of the CDR3 is TGTGCCAGCACCCGGGGGTCCCAACACTACGAGCAGTACTTC. Translating it yields CASTRGSQHYEQYF.

The gene calls are TRBV6-5 and TRBJ1-5; D is unclear. The length of the CDR3 is 13 residues. The germline V gene encodes CDR1 MNHEY and CDR2 SVGAGI. V dropped 2 bases and J dropped 4 bases, with 6 bases sitting between them. CDR3: CASSYELNQPQHF. CDR3 DNA sequence: TGTGCCAGCAGTTACGAACTGAATCAGCCCCAGCATTTT.

V usage is TRBV11-3 and J usage is TRBJ2-1; possibly TRBD1 for D (5 bases). The CDR3 contains 15 residues. Trimming left V 5 bases short and J 1 base short, with 12 bases between. The V gene's germline CDR1 is SGHNT and CDR2 YENEEA. CDR3 residues: CASSPGRESYNEQFF. In DNA, the CDR3 is TGTGCCAGCAGCCCAGGGCGTGAGTCCTACAATGAGCAGTTCTTC.

V usage is TRBV27 and J usage is TRBJ1-2, with a tentative D call TRBD1 (5 bases). The germline V and J ends were trimmed by 3 bases and 5 bases, with 13 bases remaining between them. The CDR3 is 14 residues long. Germline assignment: CDR1 MNHEY and CDR2 SMNVEV (reference sequence). This CDR3 reads CASSLGGTEYGYTF. The DNA for the CDR3 is TGTGCCAGCAGTTTGGGCGGGACCGAGTATGGCTACACCTTC.

The chain combines TRBV7-8 with TRBJ1-3; possible D gene TRBD1, 6 bases. The CDR3 has 16 amino acids. Germline CDR1 reads SGHVS; CDR2 reads FQNEAQ. Trimming took off 4 bases at V and 0 bases at J, with 13 bases between the two ends. Here the CDR3 reads CASSSLSGVSGNTIYF. The CDR3 nucleotides are TGTGCCAGCAGCTCTCTCTCAGGGGTCTCTGGAAACACCATATATTTT.

The chain couples TRBV12-3 or TRBV12-4 to TRBJ1-6; no clear D. The CDR3 is made up of 13 amino acids. Trimming cost V 3 bases and J 8 bases, with 8 bases left between them. The CDR3 is CASSFLPDSPLHF. The CDR3, as DNA: TGTGCCAGCAGTTTCCTCCCGGATTCACCCCTCCACTTT.

This chain joins TRBV6-6 and TRBJ1-4; TRBD1 matches at 7 bases. The V gene end was trimmed by 0 bases and the J gene end by 7 bases; junction bases not matched to a gene: 5. This CDR3 region has 15 residues. Germline V CDR1 and CDR2: MNHNY, SVGAGI (reference sequence). CDR3 in amino acids: CASSYSDRDFEKLFF. The CDR3 DNA follows: TGTGCCAGCAGTTACTCCGACAGGGATTTTGAAAAACTGTTTTTT.

The chain recombines TRBV7-9 with TRBJ1-4; 7 nucleotides align to TRBD1. CDR3 length: 15 amino acids. The J segment lost 5 bases and the V segment lost 5 bases, leaving 8 bases of the junction unmatched. The germline V gene has CDR1 SEHNR and CDR2 FQNEAQ (reference sequence). CDR3 DNA: TGTGCCAGCAGCCTCTCGACAGGGATCAATGAAAAACTGTTTTTT. Translated: CASSLSTGINEKLFF.

The rearrangement uses TRBV3-1 (or the pseudogene TRBV3-2) and TRBJ1-2; D is uncertain. The CDR3 contains 13 residues. V was shortened by 4 bases and J by 1 base, with 7 bases between the two germline ends. The germline CDR1 and CDR2 sequences are LGHDT and YNNKEL (reference sequence). The CDR3 loop reads CASSPGGNYGYTF. The CDR3 region has the DNA TGTGCCAGCAGCCCGGGAGGTAACTATGGCTACACCTTC.

V and J are TRBV5-1 and TRBJ2-7; 8 bases are a match to TRBD1. V was pared by 4 bases and J by 7 bases, with 13 bases of the junction left unmatched. The CDR3 runs to 15 residues. Germline loops: CDR1 SGHRS, CDR2 YFSETQ. DNA of the CDR3: TGCGCCAGCAGCCCGGGACAGGAGGGCCCTCGGGAGCAGTACTTC. Amino acids: CASSPGQEGPREQYF. Based on the CDR3 plus reference TRBV5-1 and TRBJ2-7, the full variable domain is KAGVTQTPRYLIKTRGQQVTLSCSPISGHRSVSWYQQTPGQGLQFLFEYFSETQRNKGNFPGRFSGRQFSNSRSEMNVSTLELGDSALYLCASSPGQEGPREQYFGPGTRLTVT.

The V and J genes are TRBV19 and TRBJ1-6; a possible D gene is TRBD1 (5 bases). V lost 0 bases to trimming and J lost 4 bases, with 10 bases between them. There are 16 residues in the CDR3. Germline V gene lookup returns CDR1 LNHDA and CDR2 SQIVND (reference sequence). CDR3 in DNA: TGTGCCAGTAGTATAGATCAGGGATATTATAATTCACCCCTCCACTTT. Residues: CASSIDQGYYNSPLHF.

The chain combines TRBV5-1 with TRBJ2-7; perhaps TRBD2 as D (6 bases). The germline CDR1 and CDR2 sequences are SGHRS and YFSETQ. The CDR3 extends over 14 amino acids. With 4 bases removed from V and 2 bases from J, the gap between germline ends came to 13 bases. The CDR3 coding sequence is TGCGCCAGCAGCCCGAGCGGGCAAACCTACGAGCAGTACTTC. It specifies CASSPSGQTYEQYF.

The gene calls are TRBV3-1 (or the pseudogene TRBV3-2) and TRBJ1-1; tentatively, D is TRBD1 (6 bases). This CDR3 comprises 11 residues. The V gene lost 3 bases and the J gene lost 11 bases, with 10 bases spanning the gap. Germline V CDR1 and CDR2: LGHDT, YNNKEL (reference sequence). CDR3 bases: TGTGCCAGCAGCCAGGGACATTGGGCTTTCTTT. Its translation: CASSQGHWAFF.

V usage is TRBV11-3 and J usage is TRBJ2-2; possible D gene TRBD1, 6 bases. The CDR3 spans 13 residues. The V and J ends lost 0 bases and 8 bases respectively, with 7 bases between them. Germline V gene sequence: CDR1 SGHNT, CDR2 YENEEA. CDR3 protein: CASSLDQGGELFF. In DNA form, the CDR3 reads TGTGCCAGCAGCTTAGATCAGGGGGGGGAGCTGTTTTTT.

The chain carries TRBV19 and TRBJ1-1, with D perhaps TRBD1 (5 bases). Germline CDR1 LNHDA, CDR2 SQIVND (reference sequence). The CDR3 loop spans 15 amino acids. The ends were cut back, 5 bases at V and 6 bases at J, with 19 bases in the middle. The chain's CDR3 is CASSFSRVPGAEAFF. The CDR3 DNA sequence: TGTGCCAGTAGTTTCTCCAGGGTTCCGGGTGCTGAAGCTTTCTTT.

J is TRBJ2-5 and V is TRBV5-1, with D tentatively TRBD2 (7 bases). V lost 2 bases and J 10 bases, leaving 24 bases between the germline ends. The germline V gene has CDR1 SGHRS and CDR2 YFSETQ. The CDR3 length is 16 residues. The CDR3 reads CASSLSLRGGREDQYF. Written as DNA, the CDR3 is TGCGCCAGCAGCTTAAGTCTTAGGGGGGGCCGGGAAGACCAGTACTTC.

The chain is built from TRBV21-1 and TRBJ2-3; the D call in the table, TRBD1, was not verified against the DNA. TRBV21-1 is reported as a pseudogene. The CDR3 spans 15 residues. In DNA, the CDR3 is TGTGCCACACCCGCGCGACAGGGAATCACAGATACGCAGTATTTT. Amino acids: CATPARQGITDTQYF.

The chain recombines TRBV9 with TRBJ2-7; 11 bases match TRBD2. CDR1 is SGDLS, CDR2 YYNGEE, per germline. This CDR3 is 15 amino acids long. The trim removed 4 bases at V and 5 bases at J, leaving 8 bases unmatched. The DNA for the CDR3 is TGTGCCAGCAGCTTGACTAGCGGGGATGGGAACGAGCAGTACTTC. Its translation is CASSLTSGDGNEQYF. Based on the CDR3 plus reference TRBV9 and TRBJ2-7, the full variable domain is DSGVTQTPKHLITATGQRVTLRCSPRSGDLSVYWYQQSLDQGLQFLIQYYNGEERAKGNILERFSAQQFPDLHSELNLSSLELGDSALYFCASSLTSGDGNEQYFGPGTRLTVT.

This sequence joins TRBV5-1 and TRBJ2-3; unclear D gene. Germline V gene sequence: CDR1 SGHRS, CDR2 YFSETQ. The CDR3 extends over 15 amino acids. V lost 4 bases and J 2 bases, leaving 14 bases between the germline ends. The CDR3 region has the DNA TGCGCCAGCAGCGAGTATATGGGCGTCACAGATACGCAGTATTTT. The encoded protein is CASSEYMGVTDTQYF. Full variable domain (missing parts from reference TRBV5-1 and TRBJ2-3): KAGVTQTPRYLIKTRGQQVTLSCSPISGHRSVSWYQQTPGQGLQFLFEYFSETQRNKGNFPGRFSGRQFSNSRSEMNVSTLELGDSALYLCASSEYMGVTDTQYFGPGTRLTVL.

This clone was picked up one time. The gene calls are TRBV24-1 and TRBJ1-2; tentatively, D is TRBD1 (6 bases). V lost 5 bases and J lost 4, with 16 bases in between. The CDR3 has 15 residues. Germline-derived CDR1 and CDR2 are KGHDR and SFDVKD. CDR3 sequence: CATSASGSGAYGYTF. DNA of the CDR3: TGTGCCACCAGTGCCAGCGGCTCAGGGGCCTATGGCTACACCTTC.